Each of the 25 T cell receptor beta chains below was sequenced from the same sample in a study of vaccination and CD4 T cells after COVID-19. Treatment reported: roughly 11-day PBMC culture with coronavirus spike peptide pools or control peptides (ViraFEST assay). These receptors have no known antigen. The assay that was used to sequence DNA from cultured CD4+ T cells was the Oncomine TCR Beta short-read assay. TCRdb re-derived calls from the PCR reads in MiXCR, one entry per CDR3 protein. The sample consists of over 20,000 distinct CDR3 sequences, around 39% of them appearing once. The sample in question was CD4+ T cells from blood, cultured in vitro, obtained before SARS-CoV-2 vaccination. The origin of the receptors is a human donor who received a COVID-19 vaccine.

This rearrangement joins TRBV20-1 to TRBJ2-3, with 11 nucleotides matching TRBD1. Germline loops: CDR1 DFQATT, CDR2 SNEGSKA (reference sequence). This CDR3 contains 17 residues. Trimming removed 3 bases from V and 3 bases from J; junction bases left unmatched: 11. The CDR3 nucleotides are TGCAGTGCTAGTTCGTCGGGACAGGGGGTCCGGACAGATACGCAGTATTTT. It is translated as CSASSSGQGVRTDTQYF.

This clonotype has a single count. V gene TRBV25-1 combines with J gene TRBJ2-5; possibly TRBD2 for D (6 bases). From germline, CDR1 is MGHDK and CDR2 SYGVNS. There are 14 residues in the CDR3. Deletions cut 7 bases from V and 0 bases from J, with 12 bases between. This CDR3 reads CASTPRDYQETQYF. The CDR3 DNA follows: TGTGCCAGCACCCCTCGGGACTACCAAGAGACCCAGTACTTC.

The chain couples TRBV12-3 or TRBV12-4 to TRBJ2-6; 8 bases are shared with TRBD1. The CDR3 runs 18 residues. The junction had 9 bases not matched to a gene; V was cut back by 5 bases and J by 0 bases. CDR3 loop: CASSPGQGISSGANVLTF. The CDR3 DNA is TGTGCCAGCAGTCCCGGACAGGGTATTAGCTCTGGGGCCAACGTCCTGACTTTC.

The chain carries TRBV20-1 and TRBJ2-5; D uncertain. CDR3 length: 14 amino acids. Germline loops: CDR1 DFQATT, CDR2 SNEGSKA (reference sequence). Trimming removed 6 bases at V and 4 bases at J, with 18 bases between. CDR3 in amino acids: CSAMHRRWRETQYF. CDR3 in DNA: TGCAGTGCCATGCACCGACGGTGGAGAGAGACCCAGTACTTC.

V gene TRBV2 combines with J gene TRBJ1-1; the D is unclear. The CDR3 runs 13 residues. The V end was cut by 4 bases, the J end by 0 bases, with 6 bases between. The germline gives CDR1 SNHLY, CDR2 FYNNEI. DNA of the CDR3: TGTGCCAGCAGTGCCGATATGAACACTGAAGCTTTCTTT. This codes for CASSADMNTEAFF.

The chain uses TRBV5-4 and TRBJ2-5; TRBD2 matches 7 bases. The V gene's germline CDR1 is SGHNT and CDR2 YYREEE (reference sequence). The junction had 3 bases not matched to a gene; V was cut back by 0 bases and J by 4 bases. This CDR3 has 14 residues. The CDR3 DNA sequence: TGTGCCAGCAGCTTGGAAGCGGGGTTAGAGACCCAGTACTTC. Translating gives CASSLEAGLETQYF. Based on the CDR3 plus reference TRBV5-4 and TRBJ2-5, the full variable domain is ETGVTQSPTHLIKTRGQQVTLRCSSQSGHNTVSWYQQALGQGPQFIFQYYREEENGRGNFPPRFSGLQFPNYSSELNVNALELDDSALYLCASSLEAGLETQYFGPGTRLLVL.

J is TRBJ1-2 and V is TRBV4-2; D perhaps matches TRBD1 (6 bases). The CDR3 consists of 14 residues. Trimming pared 4 bases from V and 6 bases from J, leaving 15 bases between. The germline V gene encodes CDR1 LGHNA and CDR2 YNFKEQ. The CDR3 sequence is CASSRSGVENGYTF. In nucleotides, the CDR3 is TGTGCCAGCAGCCGGTCAGGGGTGGAAAATGGCTACACCTTC.

The rearrangement links TRBV7-8 to TRBJ2-5, with D possibly TRBD1 on 6 matching bases. V shed 1 base and J shed 5 bases, with 11 bases lying between them. Germline CDR1 SGHVS, CDR2 FQNEAQ. CDR3 length: 14 amino acids. The CDR3 bases are TGTGCCAGCAGCTTAGGACAGGTTGGGGAGACCCAGTACTTC. It specifies CASSLGQVGETQYF.

The chain employs TRBV24-1 and TRBJ2-2, with a tentative D call TRBD1 (6 bases). This CDR3 is built from 13 residues. The V gene's germline CDR1 is KGHDR and CDR2 SFDVKD. Trimming left V 7 bases short and J 4 bases short, with 9 bases between. The DNA for the CDR3 is TGTGCCACCAGGGACAGATTCACCGGGGAGCTGTTTTTT. Translated, it gives CATRDRFTGELFF.

This clonotype was recorded a few times. The chain links TRBV10-1 to TRBJ1-2, with D perhaps matching TRBD1 (6 bases). Trimming stripped 1 base from V and 8 bases from J, with 11 bases between. Germline-derived CDR1 and CDR2 are WNHNN and SYGVQD (reference sequence). The CDR3 contains 13 residues. In DNA, the CDR3 is TGCGCCAGCAGTGAGTACAGGGTCTACGGCTACACCTTC. This encodes CASSEYRVYGYTF.

The chain combines TRBV2 with TRBJ2-7; no firm D call. The germline V gene encodes CDR1 SNHLY and CDR2 FYNNEI. This CDR3 spans 12 amino acids. Deletions cut 7 bases from V and 6 bases from J, with 13 bases between. The CDR3 region is CASKTGFGEQYF. The CDR3 bases are TGTGCCAGCAAAACCGGATTTGGCGAGCAGTACTTC. Using reference TRBV2 and TRBJ2-7 for the parts outside the CDR3, the full variable domain is EPEVTQTPSHQVTQMGQEVILRCVPISNHLYFYWYRQILGQKVEFLVSFYNNEISEKSEIFDDQFSVERPDGSNFTLKIRSTKLEDSAMYFCASKTGFGEQYFGPGTRLTVT.

The J gene is TRBJ1-4, the V gene TRBV19, with no clear D. The CDR3 spans 13 residues. Trimming removed 5 bases at V and 5 bases at J, with 9 bases between. Germline V CDR1 and CDR2: LNHDA, SQIVND (reference sequence). The CDR3 coding sequence is TGTGCCAGTAGTCCGCGGTCAAATGAAAAACTGTTTTTT. Protein: CASSPRSNEKLFF.

This clonotype was counted only a few times. The chain is built from TRBV5-4 and TRBJ2-5, with TRBD2 identical over 8 bases. The trim removed 0 bases at V and 1 base at J, leaving 5 bases unmatched. Germline V gene data show CDR1 as SGHNT and CDR2 as YYREEE (reference sequence). The CDR3 extends over 16 amino acids. The CDR3 coding sequence is TGTGCCAGCAGCTTGGAGTTAGCGGGACTCCAAGAGACCCAGTACTTC. This encodes CASSLELAGLQETQYF.

This clonotype was seen a few times. The chain carries TRBV6-1 and TRBJ2-5; D unresolved. The V and J ends lost 2 bases and 3 bases respectively, with 4 bases between them. The germline gives CDR1 MNHNS, CDR2 SASEGT. The CDR3 runs to 12 residues. Here the CDR3 DNA reads TGTGCCAGCAGTGAACCGGAAGAGACCCAGTACTTC. This translates into CASSEPEETQYF.

V gene TRBV7-8 combines with J gene TRBJ2-7, with D possibly TRBD1 on 5 matching bases. Germline CDR1 SGHVS, CDR2 FQNEAQ. The V gene lost 1 base and the J gene lost 6 bases, with 13 bases spanning the gap. The length of the CDR3 is 14 residues. The chain's CDR3 is CASSLVVQGSEQYF. CDR3 nucleotides: TGTGCCAGCAGCTTAGTAGTGCAGGGTTCCGAGCAGTACTTC.

The CDR3 DNA reads TGTGCCAGCAGCTTTGGGGGCCAAGAGACCCAGTACTTC. It specifies CASSFGGQETQYF. J is TRBJ2-5 and V is TRBV11-2; D could derive from TRBD1 or TRBD2 (5 bases each). Trimming took off 3 bases at V and 1 base at J, with 6 bases between the two ends. Germline V gives CDR1 SGHAT, CDR2 FQNNGV. The CDR3 has 13 amino acids.

The DNA of the CDR3 is TGTGCTAGTGGTTTGGTACAAGGAGCCACAGATACGCAGTATTTT. It yields the protein CASGLVQGATDTQYF. The V gene is TRBV12-5, the J gene TRBJ2-3; D not certain. The germline CDR1 and CDR2 sequences are LGHNT and FRNRAP. V shed 0 bases and J shed 2 bases, with 9 bases lying between them. CDR3 length equals 15 residues.

V gene TRBV9 combines with J gene TRBJ1-1; D is undetermined. The CDR3 length is 13 residues. Trimming pared 2 bases from V and 7 bases from J, leaving 12 bases between. CDR1 is SGDLS and CDR2 is YYNGEE in the germline V gene. In DNA, the CDR3 is TGTGCCAGCAGCGTCGTAGGTGATGGTGAAGCTTTCTTT. Translation: CASSVVGDGEAFF.

This clonotype occurred a few times. V usage is TRBV27 and J usage is TRBJ2-5; the match to TRBD2 covers 9 bases. V gave up 6 bases and J gave up 3 bases; unmatched junction bases: 11. The length of the CDR3 is 16 residues. Germline V CDR1 and CDR2: MNHEY, SMNVEV (reference sequence). The CDR3 nucleotides are TGTGCCAGCAGCGATGGGGCTAGCGGGGAAAAAGAGACCCAGTACTTC. Its translation is CASSDGASGEKETQYF.

This clonotype turned up a few times. V gene TRBV6-2 or TRBV6-3 combines with J gene TRBJ2-7, with 7 bases lining up with TRBD2. The CDR3 contains 14 residues. The ends lost 6 bases at V and 3 bases at J; junction bases unmatched: 8. Germline-derived CDR1 and CDR2 are MNHEY and SVGEGT. The CDR3 region has the DNA TGTGCCAGCAGCCGGCGTGGGGGGGTCTACGAGCAGTACTTC. Its translation is CASSRRGGVYEQYF.

V gene TRBV6-1 combines with J gene TRBJ2-3, with 9 bases that match TRBD2. Trimming cost V 3 bases and J 0 bases; bases outside gene matches: 4. The CDR3 runs 16 residues. Germline loops: CDR1 MNHNS, CDR2 SASEGT. The CDR3 nucleotides read TGTGCCAGCAGTGATAGCGGGGGCCCTAGCACAGATACGCAGTATTTT. The encoded protein is CASSDSGGPSTDTQYF.

V gene TRBV30 combines with J gene TRBJ1-2; D is unresolved. V lost 7 bases and J lost 4, with 22 bases in between. The length of the CDR3 is 15 residues. Germline V gene lookup returns CDR1 GTSNPN and CDR2 SVGIG (reference sequence). CDR3 sequence reads: CASEQRAGLGYGYTF. Here the CDR3 DNA reads TGTGCCTCAGAGCAACGAGCCGGTTTGGGCTATGGCTACACCTTC.

This clonotype was seen only a few times. This chain links TRBV6-1 with TRBJ1-5; D might be TRBD1 (6 bases). Trimming removed 6 bases from V and 4 bases from J, with 16 bases in between. The CDR3 is 15 residues long. CDR1 is MNHNS, CDR2 SASEGT, per germline. The CDR3, as DNA: TGTGCCAGCAGGGAGGGGGGCCCCAATAATCAGCCCCAGCATTTT. Residues: CASREGGPNNQPQHF.

As DNA, the CDR3 is TGTGCCAGCAGCGTTGGCAGGGGAGTTCAAGAGACCCAGTACTTC. Protein: CASSVGRGVQETQYF. V and J are TRBV9 and TRBJ2-5, with D possibly being TRBD1 (6 bases). Trimming cost V 2 bases and J 2 bases, with 13 bases left between them. The CDR3 extends over 15 amino acids. Germline V gene sequence: CDR1 SGDLS, CDR2 YYNGEE.

The chain has TRBV27 and TRBJ2-3, with 13 nucleotides matching TRBD2. CDR3 length: 18 residues. Unmatched junction bases numbered 7, after V lost 0 bases and J lost 4 bases. CDR1 is MNHEY, CDR2 SMNVEV, per germline (reference sequence). The CDR3 reads CASSLSLGTSGAADTQYF. CDR3 DNA sequence: TGTGCCAGCAGTTTATCCCTCGGGACTAGCGGGGCGGCAGATACGCAGTATTTT.